These 10 T cell receptor beta chains were all obtained from the same sample, sequenced in a study of blood T cell repertoires in COVID-19. Method: immunoSEQ multiplex PCR; TCRdb's copy keeps in-frame clones and lacks some. The sample records hundreds of thousands of clones, 87% being singletons. Material: PBMCs or T cells enriched from blood (not recorded which). Receptors were obtained from a woman between 40 and 50 years old who had recovered from COVID-19.

The chain combines TRBV27 with TRBJ2-1; tentatively, D is TRBD1 (7 bases). Germline-derived CDR1 and CDR2 are MNHEY and SMNVEV (reference sequence). V gave up 5 bases and J gave up 1 base, with 18 bases separating them. CDR3 size: 17 residues. CDR3 DNA sequence: TGTGCCAGCAGTCCTTTACAGGGGCGGGGTTCCTACAATGAGCAGTTCTTC. It yields the protein CASSPLQGRGSYNEQFF.

V gene TRBV5-6 combines with J gene TRBJ1-1; perhaps TRBD1 as D (6 bases). The V and J ends lost 0 bases and 7 bases respectively, with 10 bases between them. The CDR3 loop spans 13 amino acids. Per germline, CDR1 SGHDT and CDR2 YYEEEE. The CDR3 bases are TGTGCCAGCAGCTTGGTGACAGGTGGTGAAGCTTTCTTT. It yields the protein CASSLVTGGEAFF. Looking up the rest from reference TRBV5-6 and TRBJ1-1 gives the full variable domain: DAGVTQSPTHLIKTRGQQVTLRCSPKSGHDTVSWYQQALGQGPQFIFQYYEEEERQRGNFPDRFSGHQFPNYSSELNVNALLLGDSALYLCASSLVTGGEAFFGQGTRLTVV.

The chain combines TRBV5-1 with TRBJ2-5; 8 bases agree with TRBD2. J was trimmed by 4 bases and V by 0 bases; bases with no gene match: 8. Germline V gene lookup returns CDR1 SGHRS and CDR2 YFSETQ. This CDR3 comprises 16 residues. CDR3 loop: CASSLGREGFGETQYF. For the CDR3, the DNA is TGCGCCAGCAGCTTGGGTCGGGAGGGTTTTGGAGAGACCCAGTACTTC.

V usage is TRBV3-1 (or the pseudogene TRBV3-2) and J usage is TRBJ2-1, with a possible D match to TRBD1 (5 bases). This CDR3 spans 12 amino acids. Trimming removed 6 bases at V and 8 bases at J, with 11 bases between. Germline loops: CDR1 LGHDT, CDR2 YNNKEL (reference sequence). Written as DNA, the CDR3 is TGTGCCAGCAGGGGGCGTGGGGATGAGCAGTTCTTC. It yields the protein CASRGRGDEQFF.

This clone was seen only once. The rearrangement links TRBV5-1 to TRBJ1-2; tentative D call: TRBD1 (5 bases). Trimming took off 0 bases at V and 7 bases at J, with 16 bases between the two ends. The CDR3 totals 15 residues. In germline, CDR1 is SGHRS, CDR2 YFSETQ. This CDR3 reads CASSLAPTEPGGYTF. In nucleotides, the CDR3 is TGCGCCAGCAGCTTGGCCCCGACAGAGCCAGGTGGCTACACCTTC.

The J gene is TRBJ1-1, the V gene TRBV6-5, with D possibly TRBD1 on 6 matching bases. The CDR3 loop spans 13 amino acids. CDR1 is MNHEY, CDR2 SVGAGI, per germline. Trimming removed 5 bases from V and 1 base from J, with 8 bases in between. The CDR3 loop reads CASSIQGNTEAFF. The CDR3 DNA reads as TGTGCCAGCAGTATACAGGGGAACACTGAAGCTTTCTTT.

The chain uses TRBV10-3 and TRBJ2-3, with 9 bases fitting TRBD1. Trimming took 8 bases from V and 3 from J; bases not matched to a gene: 12. Germline V gene sequence: CDR1 ENHRY, CDR2 SYGVKD. The CDR3 sequence is 16 residues long. The CDR3 DNA sequence: TGTGCCATCCGGGGGGACCCCGGGACAGGGACAGATACGCAGTATTTT. Amino acid sequence: CAIRGDPGTGTDTQYF.

The chain links TRBV2 to TRBJ2-7, with D possibly TRBD2 on 6 matching bases. Looked up from germline, CDR1 is SNHLY and CDR2 is FYNNEI. The CDR3 is made up of 15 amino acids. The V end was cut by 4 bases, the J end by 2 bases, with 15 bases between. The chain's CDR3 is CASSADRDSPYEQYF. CDR3 DNA: TGTGCCAGCAGTGCCGACCGGGACTCCCCCTACGAGCAGTACTTC.

The chain couples TRBV6-2 or TRBV6-3 to TRBJ2-7, with 10 bases identical to TRBD2. Germline V lookup: CDR1 MNHEY, CDR2 SVGEGT. The CDR3 has 14 residues. With 5 bases clipped from V and 4 bases from J, the junction kept 5 bases outside the gene matches. The CDR3 DNA sequence: TGTGCCAGCAGTGCTCTAGCGGGAGTATACGAGCAGTACTTC. It codes for CASSALAGVYEQYF.

The V and J genes are TRBV10-3 and TRBJ2-1, with D possibly TRBD2 on 6 matching bases. From germline, CDR1 is ENHRY and CDR2 SYGVKD. The CDR3 totals 17 residues. With 2 bases removed from V and 0 bases from J, the gap between germline ends came to 14 bases. The CDR3, as DNA: TGTGCCATCAGTGAGAGTCTAGCGCTTTCCTCCTACAATGAGCAGTTCTTC. This gives the protein CAISESLALSSYNEQFF.